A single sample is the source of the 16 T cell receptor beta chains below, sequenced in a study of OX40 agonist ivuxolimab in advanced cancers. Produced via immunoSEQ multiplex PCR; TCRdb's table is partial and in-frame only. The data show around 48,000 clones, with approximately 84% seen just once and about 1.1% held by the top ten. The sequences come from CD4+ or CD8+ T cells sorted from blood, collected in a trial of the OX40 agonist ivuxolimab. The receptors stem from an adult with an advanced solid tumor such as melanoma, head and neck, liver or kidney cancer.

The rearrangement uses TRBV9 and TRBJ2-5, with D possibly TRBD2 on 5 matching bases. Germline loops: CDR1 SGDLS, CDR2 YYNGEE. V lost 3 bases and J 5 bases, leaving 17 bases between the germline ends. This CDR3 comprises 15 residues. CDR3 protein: CASSAHGPGGETQYF. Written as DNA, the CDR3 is TGTGCCAGCAGCGCACATGGACCCGGCGGGGAGACCCAGTACTTC.

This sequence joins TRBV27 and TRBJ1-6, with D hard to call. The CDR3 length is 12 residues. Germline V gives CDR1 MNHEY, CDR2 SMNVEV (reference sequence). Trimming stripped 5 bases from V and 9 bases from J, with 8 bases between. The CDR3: CASSRDGSPLHF. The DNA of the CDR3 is TGTGCCAGCAGTCGTGACGGTTCACCCCTCCACTTT.

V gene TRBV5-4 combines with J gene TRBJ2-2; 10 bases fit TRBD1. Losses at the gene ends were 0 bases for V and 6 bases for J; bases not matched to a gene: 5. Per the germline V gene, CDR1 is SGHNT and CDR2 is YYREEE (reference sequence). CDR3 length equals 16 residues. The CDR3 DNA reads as TGTGCCAGCAGCTTGGGACAGGGGGCAAGAGCCGGGGAGCTGTTTTTT. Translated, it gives CASSLGQGARAGELFF.

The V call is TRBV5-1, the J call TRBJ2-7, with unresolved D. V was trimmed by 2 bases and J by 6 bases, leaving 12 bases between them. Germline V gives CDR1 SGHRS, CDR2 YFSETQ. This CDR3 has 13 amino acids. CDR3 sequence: CASSLSVSSEQYF. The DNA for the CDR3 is TGCGCCAGCAGCTTAAGTGTTTCAAGCGAGCAGTACTTC.

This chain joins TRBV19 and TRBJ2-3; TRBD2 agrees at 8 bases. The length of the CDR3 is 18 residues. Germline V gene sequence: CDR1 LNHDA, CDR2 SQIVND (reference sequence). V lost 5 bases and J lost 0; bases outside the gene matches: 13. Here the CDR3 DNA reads TGTGCCAGTAGTGGAAGCGGGAGTGGGCATCCTAGCACAGATACGCAGTATTTT. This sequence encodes CASSGSGSGHPSTDTQYF.

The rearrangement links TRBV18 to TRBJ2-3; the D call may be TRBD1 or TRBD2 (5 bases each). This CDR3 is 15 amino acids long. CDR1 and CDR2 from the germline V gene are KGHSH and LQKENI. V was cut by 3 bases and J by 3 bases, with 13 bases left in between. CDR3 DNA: TGTGCCAGCTCACCCTCCGAGGGGATGACAGATACGCAGTATTTT. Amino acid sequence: CASSPSEGMTDTQYF.

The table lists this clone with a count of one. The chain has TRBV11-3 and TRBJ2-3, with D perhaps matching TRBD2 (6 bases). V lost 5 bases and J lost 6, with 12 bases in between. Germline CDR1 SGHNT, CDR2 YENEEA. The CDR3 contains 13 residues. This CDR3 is CASSPPSVDTQYF. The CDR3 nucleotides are TGTGCCAGCAGCCCTCCTAGCGTGGATACGCAGTATTTT. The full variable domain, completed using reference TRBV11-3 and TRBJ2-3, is EAGVVQSPRYKIIEKKQPVAFWCNPISGHNTLYWYLQNLGQGPELLIRYENEEAVDDSQLPKDRFSAERLKGVDSTLKIQPAELGDSAVYLCASSPPSVDTQYFGPGTRLTVL.

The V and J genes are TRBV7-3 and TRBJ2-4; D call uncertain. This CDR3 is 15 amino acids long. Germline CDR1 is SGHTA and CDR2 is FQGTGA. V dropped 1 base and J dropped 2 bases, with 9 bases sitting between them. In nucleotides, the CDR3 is TGTGCCAGCAGCTTAATCCCGTCGCCCAAAAACATTCAGTACTTC. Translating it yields CASSLIPSPKNIQYF.

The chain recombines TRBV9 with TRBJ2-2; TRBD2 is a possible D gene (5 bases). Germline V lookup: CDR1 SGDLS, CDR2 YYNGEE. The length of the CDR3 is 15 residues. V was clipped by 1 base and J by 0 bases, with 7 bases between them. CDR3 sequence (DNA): TGTGCCAGCAGCGTACTAGCCACGAACACCGGGGAGCTGTTTTTT. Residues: CASSVLATNTGELFF.

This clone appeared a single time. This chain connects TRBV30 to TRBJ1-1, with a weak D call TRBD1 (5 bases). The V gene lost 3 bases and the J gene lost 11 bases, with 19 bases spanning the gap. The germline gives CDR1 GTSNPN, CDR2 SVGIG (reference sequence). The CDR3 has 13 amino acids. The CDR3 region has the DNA TGTGCCTGGAGCGTTCACCGGGGCATATCGGCTTTCTTT. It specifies CAWSVHRGISAFF.

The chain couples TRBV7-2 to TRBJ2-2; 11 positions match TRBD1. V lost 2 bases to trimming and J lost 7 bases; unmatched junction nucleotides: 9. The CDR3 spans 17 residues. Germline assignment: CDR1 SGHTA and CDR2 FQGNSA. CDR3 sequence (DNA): TGTGCCAGCAGCTTATTTGGACAGGGGGCGCGTGGCGGGGAGCTGTTTTTT. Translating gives CASSLFGQGARGGELFF.

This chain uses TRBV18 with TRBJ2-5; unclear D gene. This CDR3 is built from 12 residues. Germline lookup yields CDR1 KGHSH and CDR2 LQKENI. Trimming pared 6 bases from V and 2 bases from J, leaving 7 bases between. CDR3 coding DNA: TGTGCCAGCTCGCAAGTTCAAGAGACCCAGTACTTC. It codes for CASSQVQETQYF.

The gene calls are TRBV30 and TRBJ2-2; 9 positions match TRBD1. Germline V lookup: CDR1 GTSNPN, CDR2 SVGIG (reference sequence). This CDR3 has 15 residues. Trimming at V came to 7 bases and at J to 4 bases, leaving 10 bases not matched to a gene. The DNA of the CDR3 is TGTGCCTTGCTCGGGACAGGGTGGTCCACCGGGGAGCTGTTTTTT. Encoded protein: CALLGTGWSTGELFF. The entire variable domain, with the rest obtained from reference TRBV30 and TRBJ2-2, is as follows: SQTIHQWPATLVQPVGSPLSLECTVEGTSNPNLYWYRQAAGRGLQLLFYSVGIGQISSEVPQNLSASRPQDRQFILSSKKLLLSDSGFYLCALLGTGWSTGELFFGEGSRLTVL.

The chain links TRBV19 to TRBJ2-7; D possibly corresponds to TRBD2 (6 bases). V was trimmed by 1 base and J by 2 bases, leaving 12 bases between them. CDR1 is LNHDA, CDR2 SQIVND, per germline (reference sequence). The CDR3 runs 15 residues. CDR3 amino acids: CASSIGGAGPYEQYF. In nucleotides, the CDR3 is TGTGCCAGTAGTATAGGAGGTGCGGGGCCCTACGAGCAGTACTTC.

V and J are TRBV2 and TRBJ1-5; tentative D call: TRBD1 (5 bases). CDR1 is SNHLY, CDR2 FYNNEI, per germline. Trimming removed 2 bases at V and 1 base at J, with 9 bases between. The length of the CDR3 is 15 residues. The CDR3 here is CASSEWGRSNQPQHF. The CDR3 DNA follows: TGTGCCAGCAGTGAATGGGGCCGAAGCAATCAGCCCCAGCATTTT.

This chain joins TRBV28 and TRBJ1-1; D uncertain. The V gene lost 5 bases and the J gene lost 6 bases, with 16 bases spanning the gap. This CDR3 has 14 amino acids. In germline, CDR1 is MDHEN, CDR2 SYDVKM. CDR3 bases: TGTGCCAGCAGTCCCTCATGGTCCGCGGCTGAAGCTTTCTTT. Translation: CASSPSWSAAEAFF.